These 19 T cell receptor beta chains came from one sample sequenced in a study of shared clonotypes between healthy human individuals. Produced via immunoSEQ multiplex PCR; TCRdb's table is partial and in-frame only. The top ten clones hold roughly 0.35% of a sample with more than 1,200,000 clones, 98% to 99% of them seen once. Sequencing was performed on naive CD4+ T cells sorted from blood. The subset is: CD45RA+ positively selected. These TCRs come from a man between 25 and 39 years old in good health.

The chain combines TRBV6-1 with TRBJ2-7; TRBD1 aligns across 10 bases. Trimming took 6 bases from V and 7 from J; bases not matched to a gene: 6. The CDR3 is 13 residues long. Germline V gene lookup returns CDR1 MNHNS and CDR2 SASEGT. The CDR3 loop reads CASRATGGDEQYF. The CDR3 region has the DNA TGTGCCAGCAGGGCGACAGGGGGCGATGAGCAGTACTTC.

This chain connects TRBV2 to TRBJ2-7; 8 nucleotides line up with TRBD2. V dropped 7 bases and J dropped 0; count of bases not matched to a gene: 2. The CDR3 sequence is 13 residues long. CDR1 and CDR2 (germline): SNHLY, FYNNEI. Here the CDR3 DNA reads TGTGCCAGCATAAGCGGGAGCTCCTACGAGCAGTACTTC. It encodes CASISGSSYEQYF. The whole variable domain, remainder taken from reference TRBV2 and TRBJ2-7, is EPEVTQTPSHQVTQMGQEVILRCVPISNHLYFYWYRQILGQKVEFLVSFYNNEISEKSEIFDDQFSVERPDGSNFTLKIRSTKLEDSAMYFCASISGSSYEQYFGPGTRLTVT.

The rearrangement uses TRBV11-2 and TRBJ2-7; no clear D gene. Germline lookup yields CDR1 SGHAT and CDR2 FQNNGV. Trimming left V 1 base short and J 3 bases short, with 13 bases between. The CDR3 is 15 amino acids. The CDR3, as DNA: TGTGCCAGCAGCTTAGTTCCCCATAGTTACTACGAGCAGTACTTC. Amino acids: CASSLVPHSYYEQYF.

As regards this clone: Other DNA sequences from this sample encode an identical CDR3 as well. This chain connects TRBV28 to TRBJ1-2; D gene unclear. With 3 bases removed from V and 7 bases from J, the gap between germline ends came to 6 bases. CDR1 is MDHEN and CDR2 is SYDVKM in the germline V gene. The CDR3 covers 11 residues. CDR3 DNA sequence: TGTGCCAGCAGTTTGGGGATTGGCTACACCTTC. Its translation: CASSLGIGYTF.

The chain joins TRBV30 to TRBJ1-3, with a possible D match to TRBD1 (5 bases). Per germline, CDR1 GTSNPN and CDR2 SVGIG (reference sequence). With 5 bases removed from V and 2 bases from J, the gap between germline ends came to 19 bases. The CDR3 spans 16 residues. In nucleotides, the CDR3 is TGTGCCTGGGCCGGGCCTACCGTGGGGGCTGGAAACACCATATATTTT. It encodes CAWAGPTVGAGNTIYF.

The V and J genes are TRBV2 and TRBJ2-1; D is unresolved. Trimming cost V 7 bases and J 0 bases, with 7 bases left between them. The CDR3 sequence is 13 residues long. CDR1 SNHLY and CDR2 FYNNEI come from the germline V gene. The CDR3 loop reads CASKESSYNEQFF. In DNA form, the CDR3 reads TGTGCCAGCAAGGAGAGCTCCTACAATGAGCAGTTCTTC.

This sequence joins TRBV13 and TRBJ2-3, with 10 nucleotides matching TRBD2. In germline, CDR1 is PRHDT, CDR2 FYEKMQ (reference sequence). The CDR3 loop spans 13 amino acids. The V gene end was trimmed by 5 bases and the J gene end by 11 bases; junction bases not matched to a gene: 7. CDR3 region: CASSPRTSGKQYF. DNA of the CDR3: TGTGCCAGCAGCCCCAGGACTAGCGGAAAGCAGTATTTT. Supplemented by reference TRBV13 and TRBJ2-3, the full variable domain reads AAGVIQSPRHLIKEKRETATLKCYPIPRHDTVYWYQQGPGQDPQFLISFYEKMQSDKGSIPDRFSAQQFSDYHSELNMSSLELGDSALYFCASSPRTSGKQYFGPGTRLTVL.

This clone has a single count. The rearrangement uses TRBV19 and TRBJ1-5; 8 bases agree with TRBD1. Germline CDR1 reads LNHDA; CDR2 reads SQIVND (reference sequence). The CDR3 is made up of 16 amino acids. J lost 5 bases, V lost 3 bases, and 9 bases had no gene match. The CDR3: CASSIFTGGGDQPQHF. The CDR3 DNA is TGTGCCAGTAGTATTTTTACAGGGGGAGGGGATCAGCCCCAGCATTTT.

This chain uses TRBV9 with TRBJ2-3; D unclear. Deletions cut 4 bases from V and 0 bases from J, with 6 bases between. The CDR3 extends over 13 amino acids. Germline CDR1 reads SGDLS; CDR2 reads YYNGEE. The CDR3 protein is CASSLDSTDTQYF. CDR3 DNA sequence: TGTGCCAGCAGCCTCGACAGCACAGATACGCAGTATTTT. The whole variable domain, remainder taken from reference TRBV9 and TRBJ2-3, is DSGVTQTPKHLITATGQRVTLRCSPRSGDLSVYWYQQSLDQGLQFLIQYYNGEERAKGNILERFSAQQFPDLHSELNLSSLELGDSALYFCASSLDSTDTQYFGPGTRLTVL.

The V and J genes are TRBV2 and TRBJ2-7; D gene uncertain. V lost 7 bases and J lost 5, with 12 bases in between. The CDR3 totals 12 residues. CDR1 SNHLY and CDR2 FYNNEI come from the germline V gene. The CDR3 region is CASKMGFHEQYF. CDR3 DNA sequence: TGTGCCAGCAAAATGGGTTTCCACGAGCAGTACTTC.

The CDR3 region has the DNA TGTGCCAGCTCGTGGGACGCGGGCTACGAGCAGTACTTC. Amino acids: CASSWDAGYEQYF. This chain links TRBV18 with TRBJ2-7; D is perhaps TRBD1 or TRBD2 (5 bases each). The CDR3 sequence is 13 residues long. The ends were cut back, 6 bases at V and 3 bases at J, with 12 bases in the middle. The germline V gene has CDR1 KGHSH and CDR2 LQKENI.

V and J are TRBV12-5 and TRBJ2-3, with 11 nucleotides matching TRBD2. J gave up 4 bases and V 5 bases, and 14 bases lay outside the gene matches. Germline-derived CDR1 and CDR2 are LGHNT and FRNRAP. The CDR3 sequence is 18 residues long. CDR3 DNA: TGTGCTAGTGGTCATTACCGAGGGCTAGCGGGAGGCGCAGATACGCAGTATTTT. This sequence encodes CASGHYRGLAGGADTQYF.

The DNA of the CDR3 is TGTGCCACGAACCGACAGGGCTTCAATGAGCAGTTCTTC. Translation gives CATNRQGFNEQFF. The chain joins TRBV2 to TRBJ2-1, with 7 bases fitting TRBD1. This CDR3 has 13 residues. Germline-derived CDR1 and CDR2 are SNHLY and FYNNEI. The junction had 9 bases not matched to a gene; V was cut back by 10 bases and J by 6 bases.

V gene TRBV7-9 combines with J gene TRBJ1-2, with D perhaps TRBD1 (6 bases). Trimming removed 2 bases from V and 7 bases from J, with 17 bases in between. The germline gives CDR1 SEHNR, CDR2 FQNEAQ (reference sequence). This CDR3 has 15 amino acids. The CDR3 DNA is TGTGCCAGCAGCTTAAGAGGACAGATCGTCTCTGGCTACACCTTC. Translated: CASSLRGQIVSGYTF.

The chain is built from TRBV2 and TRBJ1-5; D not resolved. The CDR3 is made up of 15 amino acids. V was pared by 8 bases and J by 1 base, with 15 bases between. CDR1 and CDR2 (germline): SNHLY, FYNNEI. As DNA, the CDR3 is TGTGCCAGCCCCCCAGCGCTGGGGAGCAATCAGCCCCAGCATTTT. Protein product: CASPPALGSNQPQHF. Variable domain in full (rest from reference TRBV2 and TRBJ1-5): EPEVTQTPSHQVTQMGQEVILRCVPISNHLYFYWYRQILGQKVEFLVSFYNNEISEKSEIFDDQFSVERPDGSNFTLKIRSTKLEDSAMYFCASPPALGSNQPQHFGDGTRLSIL.

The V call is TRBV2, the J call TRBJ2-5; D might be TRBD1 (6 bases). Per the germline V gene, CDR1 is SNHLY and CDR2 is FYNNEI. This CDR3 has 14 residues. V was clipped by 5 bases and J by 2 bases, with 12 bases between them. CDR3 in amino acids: CASSPGQMQETQYF. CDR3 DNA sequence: TGTGCCAGCAGTCCTGGACAGATGCAAGAGACCCAGTACTTC.

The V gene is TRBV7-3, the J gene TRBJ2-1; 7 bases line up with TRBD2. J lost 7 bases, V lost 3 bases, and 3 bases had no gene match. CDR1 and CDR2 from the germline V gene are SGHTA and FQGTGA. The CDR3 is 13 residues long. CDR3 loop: CASSFGTTNEQFF. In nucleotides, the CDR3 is TGTGCCAGCAGCTTCGGGACTACTAATGAGCAGTTCTTC.

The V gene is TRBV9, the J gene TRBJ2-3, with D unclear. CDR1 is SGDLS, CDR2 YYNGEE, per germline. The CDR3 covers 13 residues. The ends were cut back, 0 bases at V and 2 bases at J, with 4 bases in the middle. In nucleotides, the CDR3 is TGTGCCAGCAGCGTAGTCGCCACAGATACGCAGTATTTT. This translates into CASSVVATDTQYF.

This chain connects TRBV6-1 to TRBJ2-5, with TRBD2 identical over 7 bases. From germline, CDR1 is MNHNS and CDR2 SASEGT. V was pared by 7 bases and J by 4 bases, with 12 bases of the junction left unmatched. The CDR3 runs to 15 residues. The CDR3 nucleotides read TGTGCCAGCAAGCGGGAAGGGGCCCAAGGAGAGACCCAGTACTTC. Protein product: CASKREGAQGETQYF.